This is a list of T cell receptor beta chains from one sample in a study of cytomegalovirus exposure and HLA in healthy donors. Generated by immunoSEQ multiplex PCR, the TCRdb table keeps only in-frame clones and is missing some. The sample yields some 110,000 clones, approximately 76% seen once. Sequencing was carried out using PBMCs. The receptors here all came from a man aged 50 to 59 in good health and CMV-seropositive. Each CDR3 is given with its conserved first and last residue. A D gene is named only where the DNA matches it firmly. Clone size appears in some rows only: once, few, many, or a class for an expanded clone.

D | J | size | V | DNA | CDR3
TRBD2 | TRBJ2-6 | - | TRBV5-1 | TGCGCCAGCAGCAGCCAGAGGGGCCCGGGACTAGCGGGAGTGGGGGCCAACGTCCTGACTTTC | CASSSQRGPGLAGVGANVLTF
TRBD2 | TRBJ2-7 | - | TRBV19 | TGTGCCAGTAGTATACGGTTAGCGGGACTAGCCTACGAGCAGTACTTC | CASSIRLAGLAYEQYF
- | TRBJ1-2 | few | TRBV14 | TGTGCCAGCAGCCAAAGTCGGGGAGAGGGCTACACCTTC | CASSQSRGEGYTF
- | TRBJ1-1 | - | TRBV19 | TGTGCCAGTAGTATAGATCCGAGGCGGGTGAACACTGAAGCTTTCTTT | CASSIDPRRVNTEAFF
TRBD2 | TRBJ2-7 | few | TRBV4-1 | TGCGCCAGCAGCCCCTACGGGAGGGACGAGCAGTACTTC | CASSPYGRDEQYF
- | TRBJ2-1 | - | TRBV7-6 | TGTGCCAGCAGCTTAGAGACATATTACAATGAGCAGTTCTTC | CASSLETYYNEQFF
- | TRBJ2-1 | - | TRBV5-1 | TGCGCCAGCAGCTTCGGTGGTTCCTACAATGAGCAGTTCTTC | CASSFGGSYNEQFF
TRBD1 | TRBJ2-7 | - | TRBV7-9 | TGTTCCAGCAGCTTAGTTCGGGACAGCTACGAGCAGTACTTC | CSSSLVRDSYEQYF
- | TRBJ2-7 | - | TRBV5-4 | TGTGCCAGCAGCTTGGCCGGGCTCGCGGGAGAGCAGTACTTC | CASSLAGLAGEQYF
TRBD1 | TRBJ2-1 | - | TRBV6-1 | TGTGCCAGCTCCGTTGTTAGGACAGGGGGCAATGAGCAGTTCTTC | CASSVVRTGGNEQFF
TRBD1 | TRBJ1-2 | - | TRBV19 | TGTGCCAGTAGTACCTCCCTGACAGGGGGCTTCTATGGCTACACCTTC | CASSTSLTGGFYGYTF
- | TRBJ1-2 | once | TRBV29-1 | TGCACCTCCCGCAAGGTTGGCGGTGATGGCTACACCTTC | CTSRKVGGDGYTF
- | TRBJ1-2 | few | TRBV2 | TGTGCCAGCAGTGAAGAAGGTACAGCTCATGGCTACACCTTC | CASSEEGTAHGYTF
- | TRBJ2-5 | - | TRBV2 | TGTGCCAGTACGGCCCGGGGGGCTTACCAAGAGACCCAGTACTTC | CASTARGAYQETQYF
TRBD1 | TRBJ2-2 | - | TRBV7-9 | TGTGCCAGCAGCCCACGGGACAGTTCGAACACCGGGGAGCTGTTTTTT | CASSPRDSSNTGELFF
- | TRBJ1-1 | - | TRBV5-1 | TGCGCCAGCAGCGTGGATCACAGGGATGAAGCTTTCTTT | CASSVDHRDEAFF
- | TRBJ2-6 | - | TRBV5-1 | TGCGCCAGCAGCTTGGCCCTGGGCCACCGGGGTGGGGCCAACGTCCTGACTTTC | CASSLALGHRGGANVLTF
- | TRBJ1-6 | - | TRBV7-8 | TGTGCCAGCGTACGGGGGACCCATAATTCACCCCTCCACTTT | CASVRGTHNSPLHF
TRBD1 | TRBJ1-2 | - | TRBV5-1 | TGCGCCAGCAGCCCTCTGACAGGGGAGGGTAACTATGGCTACACCTTC | CASSPLTGEGNYGYTF
TRBD1 | TRBJ2-7 | - | TRBV10-1 | TGCGCCAGCAGCTCGACAGGGACAGGGACCGACGAGCAGTACTTC | CASSSTGTGTDEQYF
TRBD1 | TRBJ2-3 | - | TRBV6-5 | TGTGCCAGCAGTTATACAGGGGCCCCCAGCACAGATACGCAGTATTTT | CASSYTGAPSTDTQYF
- | TRBJ2-5 | - | TRBV5-4 | TGTGCCAGCAGCTTGGGTATAGGGGAAGAGACCCAGTACTTC | CASSLGIGEETQYF
- | TRBJ1-4 | - | TRBV6-6 | TGTGCCAGCAGTTATGGGCAGGGCTCAGAAAAACTGTTTTTT | CASSYGQGSEKLFF